These 10 T cell receptor beta chains came from one sample sequenced in a study of T-cell memory formation after mild COVID-19. MiXCR was run by TCRdb on the 5' RACE reads, yielding one entry per CDR3 protein. The sample lists 220,000 or so distinct CDR3 sequences; about 9.2% were seen once. Material: PBMCs or a T cell subset sorted from them (not recorded which). The origin of the receptors is a man younger than 30 who had mild COVID-19 (a few samples of this study predate the infection). Cell type and time point are not known.

This clonotype was counted a few times. The CDR3 loop reads CASREFTTGTANTEAFF. The CDR3 DNA reads TGTGCCAGCAGGGAGTTCACCACCGGGACAGCGAACACTGAAGCTTTCTTT. V gene TRBV6-1 combines with J gene TRBJ1-1; TRBD1 aligns across 7 bases. The germline V gene has CDR1 MNHNS and CDR2 SASEGT. The CDR3 runs 17 residues. The J segment lost 1 base and the V segment lost 6 bases, leaving 14 bases of the junction unmatched.

This clonotype showed up just a few times. The chain recombines TRBV6-6 with TRBJ2-3; 14 bases match TRBD2. The trim removed 2 bases at V and 0 bases at J, leaving 10 bases unmatched. Germline V gives CDR1 MNHNY, CDR2 SVGAGI (reference sequence). The CDR3 runs to 20 residues. The CDR3 sequence: CASSYGLAGGPLASTDTQYF. The CDR3 nucleotides read TGTGCCAGCAGTTACGGACTAGCGGGGGGTCCACTGGCTAGCACAGATACGCAGTATTTT.

The chain carries TRBV2 and TRBJ2-3, with TRBD2 identical over 9 bases. The CDR3 consists of 15 residues. The V segment lost 2 bases and the J segment 2 bases; nucleotides outside the gene matches: 2. Per germline, CDR1 SNHLY and CDR2 FYNNEI. This CDR3 reads CASSELAGITDTQYF. The CDR3 DNA sequence: TGTGCCAGCAGTGAACTAGCGGGAATCACAGATACGCAGTATTTT.

A few counts support this clonotype. The J gene is TRBJ2-3, the V gene TRBV7-9; D is ambiguous. V was shortened by 8 bases and J by 3 bases, with 6 bases between the two germline ends. The CDR3 is 11 amino acids. The germline gives CDR1 SEHNR, CDR2 FQNEAQ (reference sequence). CDR3 sequence (DNA): TGTGCCAGCGGCAGAACAGATACGCAGTATTTT. Translated: CASGRTDTQYF.

This clonotype was seen ten or more times. The rearrangement uses TRBV7-6 and TRBJ2-5; the D is unclear. The length of the CDR3 is 12 residues. Trimming cost V 5 bases and J 4 bases, with 8 bases left between them. Per germline, CDR1 SGHVS and CDR2 FNYEAQ. CDR3 region: CASSIQRETQYF. The CDR3 bases are TGTGCCAGCAGCATACAGAGAGAGACCCAGTACTTC.

The gene calls are TRBV2 and TRBJ2-7, with a tentative D call TRBD2 (5 bases). CDR1 and CDR2 (germline): SNHLY, FYNNEI. The V end was cut by 6 bases, the J end by 3 bases, with 18 bases between. CDR3 length: 15 amino acids. In nucleotides, the CDR3 is TGTGCCAGCAGCGATCGGACTGCCCCGAGCTACGAGCAGTACTTC. Translation: CASSDRTAPSYEQYF.

The CDR3 sequence: CSARDKLGAFF. The CDR3 coding sequence is TGCAGTGCTAGAGATAAACTAGGAGCTTTCTTT. The genes are TRBV20-1 and TRBJ1-1; the D is unclear. The V end was cut by 0 bases, the J end by 10 bases, with 9 bases between. From germline, CDR1 is DFQATT and CDR2 SNEGSKA (reference sequence). The CDR3 loop spans 11 amino acids.

This clonotype has just a few counts. The genes are TRBV20-1 and TRBJ1-3; 7 positions match TRBD1. Germline trimming cut 5 bases from V and 0 bases from J; bases unmatched to any gene: 7. The CDR3 has 15 amino acids. Germline V gives CDR1 DFQATT, CDR2 SNEGSKA (reference sequence). CDR3 nucleotides: TGCAGTGCTTACCCAGGGGGTTTCTCTGGAAACACCATATATTTT. This codes for CSAYPGGFSGNTIYF.

This clonotype was found a few times. The chain joins TRBV25-1 to TRBJ1-3; D is unclear. CDR1 is MGHDK, CDR2 SYGVNS, per germline. CDR3 length: 14 residues. Between the trimmed V and J ends, which lost 8 bases and 1 base, there was a span of 12 bases. As DNA, the CDR3 is TGTGCCAGCGATGACGGAGGGTCTGGAAACACCATATATTTT. Amino acids: CASDDGGSGNTIYF.

This clonotype came up a few times. The chain has TRBV7-8 and TRBJ1-1; maybe TRBD1 (5 bases). The CDR3 runs to 15 residues. Trimming took 2 bases from V and 5 from J, leaving 15 bases between them. Germline values: CDR1 SGHVS, CDR2 FQNEAQ. The CDR3 reads CASSLSRVGGTEAFF. CDR3 nucleotides: TGTGCCAGCAGCTTAAGCAGGGTAGGAGGTACTGAAGCTTTCTTT.